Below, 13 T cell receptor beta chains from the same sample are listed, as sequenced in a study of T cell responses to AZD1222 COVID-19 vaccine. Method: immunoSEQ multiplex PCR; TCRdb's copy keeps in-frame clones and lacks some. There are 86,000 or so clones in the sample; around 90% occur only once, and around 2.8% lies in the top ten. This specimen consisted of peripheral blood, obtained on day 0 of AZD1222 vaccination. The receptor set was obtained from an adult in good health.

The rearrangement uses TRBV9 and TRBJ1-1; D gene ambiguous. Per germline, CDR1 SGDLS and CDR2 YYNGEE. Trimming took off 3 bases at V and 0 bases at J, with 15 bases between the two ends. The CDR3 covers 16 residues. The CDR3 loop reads CASSDSPEGLNTEAFF. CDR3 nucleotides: TGTGCCAGCAGCGACTCACCGGAGGGCTTGAACACTGAAGCTTTCTTT.

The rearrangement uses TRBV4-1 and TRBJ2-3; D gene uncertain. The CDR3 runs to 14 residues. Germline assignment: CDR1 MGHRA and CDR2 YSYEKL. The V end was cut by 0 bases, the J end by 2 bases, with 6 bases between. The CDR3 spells CASSQDQATDTQYF. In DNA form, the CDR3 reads TGCGCCAGCAGCCAAGATCAGGCCACAGATACGCAGTATTTT.

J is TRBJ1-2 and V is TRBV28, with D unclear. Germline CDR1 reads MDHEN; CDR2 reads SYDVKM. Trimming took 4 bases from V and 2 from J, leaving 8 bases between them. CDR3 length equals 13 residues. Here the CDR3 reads CASSSGINYGYTF. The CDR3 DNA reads TGTGCCAGCAGTTCGGGAATAAACTATGGCTACACCTTC.

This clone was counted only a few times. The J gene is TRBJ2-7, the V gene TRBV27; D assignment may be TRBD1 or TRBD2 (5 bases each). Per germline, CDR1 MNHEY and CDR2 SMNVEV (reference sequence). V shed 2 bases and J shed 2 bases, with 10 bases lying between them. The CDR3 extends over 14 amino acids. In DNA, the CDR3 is TGTGCCAGCAGTTTAGATCTGGGGGCCTACGAGCAGTACTTC. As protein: CASSLDLGAYEQYF.

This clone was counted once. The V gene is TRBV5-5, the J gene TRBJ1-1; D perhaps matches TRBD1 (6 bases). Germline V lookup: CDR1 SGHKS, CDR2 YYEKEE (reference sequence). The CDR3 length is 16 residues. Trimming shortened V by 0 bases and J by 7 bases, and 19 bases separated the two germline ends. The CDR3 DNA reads TGTGCCAGCAGCTTGGACGTTGGGGCAGGACAGCGTGAAGCTTTCTTT. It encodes CASSLDVGAGQREAFF.

CDR3 DNA: TGCGCCAGCAGCTCCAAGACAGGTACATCAGCAGATACGCAGTATTTT. Translating gives CASSSKTGTSADTQYF. V usage is TRBV5-1 and J usage is TRBJ2-3, with a tentative D call TRBD1 (6 bases). This CDR3 has 16 amino acids. CDR1 and CDR2 from the germline V gene are SGHRS and YFSETQ. V shed 3 bases and J shed 4 bases, with 18 bases lying between them.

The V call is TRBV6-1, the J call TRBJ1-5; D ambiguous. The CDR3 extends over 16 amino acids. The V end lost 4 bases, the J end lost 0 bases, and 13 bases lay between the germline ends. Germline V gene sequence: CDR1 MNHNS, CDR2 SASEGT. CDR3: CASSAFEAISNQPQHF. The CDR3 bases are TGTGCCAGCAGTGCCTTTGAGGCCATTAGCAATCAGCCCCAGCATTTT.

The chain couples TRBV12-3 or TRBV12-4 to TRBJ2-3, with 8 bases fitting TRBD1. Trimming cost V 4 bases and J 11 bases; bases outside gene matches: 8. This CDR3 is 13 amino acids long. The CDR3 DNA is TGTGCCAGCAGTTCCTCGACAGGGGATGGGCAGTATTTT. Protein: CASSSSTGDGQYF.

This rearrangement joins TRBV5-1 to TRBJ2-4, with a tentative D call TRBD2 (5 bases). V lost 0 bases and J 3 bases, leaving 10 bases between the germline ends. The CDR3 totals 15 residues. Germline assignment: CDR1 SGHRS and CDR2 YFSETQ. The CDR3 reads CASSLDNGIKNIQYF. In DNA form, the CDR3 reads TGCGCCAGCAGCTTGGATAACGGGATCAAAAACATTCAGTACTTC.

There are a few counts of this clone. Here the CDR3 DNA reads TGTGCCAGCAGCGTACGGTGGGGGGCCACAGATACGCAGTATTTT. As protein: CASSVRWGATDTQYF. The chain has TRBV9 and TRBJ2-3; D might be TRBD1 or TRBD2, each matching 6 bases. V dropped 1 base and J dropped 2 bases, with 11 bases sitting between them. Germline-derived CDR1 and CDR2 are SGDLS and YYNGEE. The CDR3 spans 15 residues.

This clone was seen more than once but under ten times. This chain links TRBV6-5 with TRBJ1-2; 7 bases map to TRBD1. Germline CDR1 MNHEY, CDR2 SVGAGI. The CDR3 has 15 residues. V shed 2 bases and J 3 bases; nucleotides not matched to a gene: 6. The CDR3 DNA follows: TGTGCCAGCAGTTACGTGGGACAGACCGACTATGGCTACACCTTC. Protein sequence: CASSYVGQTDYGYTF.

The CDR3 sequence: CASSSPEGETQYF. CDR3 coding DNA: TGTGCCAGCAGTTCTCCGGAGGGAGAGACCCAGTACTTC. The V and J genes are TRBV12-3 or TRBV12-4 and TRBJ2-5; maybe TRBD2 (6 bases). V was clipped by 4 bases and J by 4 bases, with 10 bases between them. The CDR3 loop spans 13 amino acids.

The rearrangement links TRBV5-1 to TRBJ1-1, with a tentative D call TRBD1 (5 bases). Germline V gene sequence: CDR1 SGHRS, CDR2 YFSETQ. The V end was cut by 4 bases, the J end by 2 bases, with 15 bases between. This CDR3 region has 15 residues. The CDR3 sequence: CASSPQTDLNTEAFF. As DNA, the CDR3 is TGCGCCAGCAGCCCACAGACAGACTTAAACACTGAAGCTTTCTTT. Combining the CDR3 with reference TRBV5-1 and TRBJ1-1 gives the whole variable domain KAGVTQTPRYLIKTRGQQVTLSCSPISGHRSVSWYQQTPGQGLQFLFEYFSETQRNKGNFPGRFSGRQFSNSRSEMNVSTLELGDSALYLCASSPQTDLNTEAFFGQGTRLTVV.